This TCR beta chain was identified during a study of cytomegalovirus exposure and HLA in healthy donors. Study-level findings and limits: Subsequent analysis of the 120 or so validation repertoires found a tendency for first-cohort TCR clusters to co-occur. Rare TCR sequences predominated, though certain public TCRs were found in many donors. The study labeled fewer than 200 TCR beta chains cytomegalovirus-associated.

For this clone: Its antigen is undetermined.

The CDR3 spans 15 residues. The germline V gene has CDR1 MNHEY and CDR2 SVGAGI. Trimming took off 5 bases at V and 5 bases at J, with 13 bases between the two ends. Profiled with immunoSEQ multiplex PCR; TCRdb holds only in-frame clones, not every one. The table shows 100,000 to 150,000 clones, with roughly 89% occurring only once. The sequencing input was PBMCs. The origin of this receptor is a woman under 30 in good health and CMV-seronegative. V gene TRBV6-5 combines with J gene TRBJ2-6; maybe TRBD1 (6 bases). The CDR3 loop reads CASSIQGSWANVLTF. The CDR3 DNA is TGTGCCAGCAGTATCCAGGGGTCCTGGGCCAACGTCCTGACTTTC.